This T cell receptor beta chain stems from a study of cytomegalovirus exposure and HLA in healthy donors. Regarding the study as a whole: The presence/absence work took it that sequencing depth was about the same across donors.

The CDR3 has 14 amino acids. Germline assignment: CDR1 SGDLS and CDR2 YYNGEE. With V trimmed by 1 base and J by 10 bases, 3 bases remained unmatched. Researchers ran the PCR with 60 Vbeta and 13 Jbeta primers. Data came from immunoSEQ multiplex PCR; TCRdb stores just in-frame clones and leaves some out. The sample includes some 200,000 clones, 79% of them seen just once. As to this clone: The target antigen is unknown.

This chain connects TRBV9 to TRBJ2-1, with 12 bases that match TRBD2. Sample: PBMCs. The clonotype originates from a girl aged 5 to 17 in good health and CMV-seropositive. CDR3 amino acids: CASSVNGLAGEQFF. CDR3 nucleotides: TGTGCCAGCAGCGTAAACGGACTAGCGGGGGAGCAGTTCTTC.